The 15 T cell receptor beta chains in this list originate from one sample, sequenced in a study of monozygotic twins with cystic fibrosis. Sequencing used immunoSEQ multiplex PCR; TCRdb keeps in-frame clones, though not all of them. The sample has about 35,000 clones; approximately 70% are singletons. Sequenced material: blood. The receptors come from a girl aged 10 to 17 with cystic fibrosis.

This clone was seen just once. V is TRBV27 and J is TRBJ2-4; perhaps TRBD2 as D (6 bases). Germline V gives CDR1 MNHEY, CDR2 SMNVEV (reference sequence). The CDR3 sequence is 15 residues long. The germline V and J ends were trimmed by 5 bases and 3 bases, with 14 bases remaining between them. In DNA form, the CDR3 reads TGTGCCAGCAGTCGGACGGGACTCGGCAAAAACATTCAGTACTTC. As protein: CASSRTGLGKNIQYF.

The rearrangement joins TRBV6-6 to TRBJ1-5, with 9 bases identical to TRBD1. J gave up 7 bases and V 2 bases, and 3 bases lay outside the gene matches. This CDR3 has 14 amino acids. Germline CDR1 is MNHNY and CDR2 is SVGAGI (reference sequence). The chain's CDR3 is CASSYGQGWQPQHF. CDR3 bases: TGTGCCAGCAGTTACGGACAGGGGTGGCAGCCCCAGCATTTT.

The chain links TRBV11-2 to TRBJ2-7; D is perhaps TRBD2 (5 bases). Trimming shortened V by 5 bases and J by 1 base, and 9 bases separated the two germline ends. CDR1 SGHAT and CDR2 FQNNGV come from the germline V gene. This CDR3 has 13 amino acids. The CDR3 DNA sequence: TGTGCCAGCAGCCTCGGGATTTCCTACGAGCAGTACGTC. It specifies CASSLGISYEQYV.

The rearrangement uses TRBV6-1 and TRBJ1-5; D gene ambiguous. CDR1 is MNHNS and CDR2 is SASEGT in the germline V gene. The CDR3 runs 17 residues. The germline V and J ends were trimmed by 0 bases and 1 base, with 13 bases remaining between them. The CDR3, as DNA: TGTGCCAGCAGTGAAGCGCCTGAAGGTGGGAGCAATCAGCCCCAGCATTTT. Residues: CASSEAPEGGSNQPQHF.

This chain links TRBV7-9 with TRBJ2-7; 10 positions agree with TRBD1. CDR3 length: 15 residues. CDR1 SEHNR and CDR2 FQNEAQ come from the germline V gene (reference sequence). V shed 4 bases and J 7 bases; nucleotides not matched to a gene: 10. CDR3 sequence: CASSSDRGPFREQYF. The CDR3 nucleotides are TGTGCCAGCAGCTCCGACAGGGGGCCCTTTCGGGAGCAGTACTTC.

V gene TRBV9 combines with J gene TRBJ2-1; 7 bases are a match to TRBD2. The ends lost 4 bases at V and 6 bases at J; junction bases unmatched: 10. The CDR3 extends over 15 amino acids. Germline V gene sequence: CDR1 SGDLS, CDR2 YYNGEE. The CDR3 DNA is TGTGCCAGCAGCACACGGACTAGTCCCGGCAATGAGCAGTTCTTC. Protein sequence: CASSTRTSPGNEQFF.

The V call is TRBV30, the J call TRBJ2-5, with a tentative D call TRBD1 (6 bases). This CDR3 is 12 amino acids long. Germline V gives CDR1 GTSNPN, CDR2 SVGIG (reference sequence). V was shortened by 2 bases and J by 5 bases, with 9 bases between the two germline ends. The CDR3 region is CAWSIRGETQYF. In DNA form, the CDR3 reads TGTGCCTGGAGTATCAGGGGTGAGACCCAGTACTTC.

This chain connects TRBV2 to TRBJ2-3; 7 nucleotides align to TRBD2. The germline V gene has CDR1 SNHLY and CDR2 FYNNEI. Unmatched junction bases numbered 9, after V lost 3 bases and J lost 0 bases. The CDR3 runs 17 residues. CDR3 nucleotides: TGTGCCAGCAGTGATCTAGCGGAACACGCTAGCACAGATACGCAGTATTTT. Translation: CASSDLAEHASTDTQYF.

The genes are TRBV11-2 and TRBJ1-1, with D hard to call. CDR3 length: 13 residues. Germline assignment: CDR1 SGHAT and CDR2 FQNNGV. The V and J ends lost 7 bases and 0 bases respectively, with 9 bases between them. The DNA for the CDR3 is TGTGCCAGCAAAACCTTCATGAACACTGAAGCTTTCTTT. Protein: CASKTFMNTEAFF.

In this sample, this clone turned up a few times. The rearrangement joins TRBV9 to TRBJ1-1, with D perhaps TRBD1 (5 bases). Trimming took 0 bases from V and 4 from J, leaving 10 bases between them. The CDR3 sequence is 14 residues long. CDR1 and CDR2 from the germline V gene are SGDLS and YYNGEE. The CDR3: CASSVGQIPTEAFF. The CDR3 nucleotides read TGTGCCAGCAGCGTAGGACAGATCCCCACTGAAGCTTTCTTT.

The chain is built from TRBV28 and TRBJ1-5; D gene unclear. Trimming cost V 7 bases and J 4 bases, with 8 bases left between them. This CDR3 spans 12 amino acids. Germline V CDR1 and CDR2: MDHEN, SYDVKM. The CDR3 nucleotides are TGTGCCAGCACCCCACTTAATCAGCCCCAGCATTTT. Amino acid sequence: CASTPLNQPQHF.

This clone was recorded a few times. This chain connects TRBV19 to TRBJ1-2; 7 bases are shared with TRBD1. CDR3 length: 14 amino acids. V was pared by 5 bases and J by 8 bases, with 11 bases of the junction left unmatched. In germline, CDR1 is LNHDA, CDR2 SQIVND (reference sequence). The CDR3 DNA reads as TGTGCCAGTAGTCTTACAGGGGCCCTCCTGGGCTACACCTTC. Translation gives CASSLTGALLGYTF.

This chain links TRBV6-5 with TRBJ1-2; tentatively, D is TRBD1 (5 bases). V was pared by 10 bases and J by 0 bases, with 18 bases between. Germline V CDR1 and CDR2: MNHEY, SVGAGI. The CDR3 consists of 15 residues. The CDR3 coding sequence is TGTGCCACCGCAGGGCCGGGGGTGGCTAACTATGGCTACACCTTC. The encoded protein is CATAGPGVANYGYTF.

The chain combines TRBV5-1 with TRBJ1-3; 7 bases agree with TRBD1. The CDR3 consists of 14 residues. The V segment lost 4 bases and the J segment 2 bases; nucleotides outside the gene matches: 3. Germline CDR1 and CDR2: SGHRS and YFSETQ. CDR3 loop: CASSIGTAGNTIYF. CDR3 DNA sequence: TGCGCCAGCAGCATCGGGACAGCTGGAAACACCATATATTTT.

The chain combines TRBV27 with TRBJ2-3; 11 positions agree with TRBD2. The CDR3 totals 16 residues. V was pared by 5 bases and J by 2 bases, with 6 bases of the junction left unmatched. Germline CDR1 is MNHEY and CDR2 is SMNVEV (reference sequence). Here the CDR3 reads CASSELAGVNTDTQYF. In nucleotides, the CDR3 is TGTGCCAGCAGTGAACTAGCGGGAGTAAACACAGATACGCAGTATTTT.